This T cell receptor (beta chain) comes out of a study of cytomegalovirus exposure and HLA in healthy donors. General study findings and limits: Earlier findings revealed that most TCR beta V segments proved productive either about 87% or about 30% of the time. For TCR beta chains, V- and J-gene trimming was later linked to a missense DCLRE1C variant. CMV antigen specificity was confirmed in vitro for a few CMV-associated chains.

The CDR3 is 13 amino acids. The germline V gene encodes CDR1 MNHNS and CDR2 SASEGT. V was shortened by 1 base and J by 2 bases, with 6 bases between the two germline ends. With 60 Vbeta and 13 Jbeta primers, the PCR was carried out. Sequenced by immunoSEQ multiplex PCR; TCRdb stores in-frame clones only, minus some. The repertoire includes about 180,000 clones, around 80% of them detected once, and 1.4% sits in the top ten. As concerns this clone: Its specificity is unknown.

The sequencing sample was made of PBMCs. The sequence derives from a girl between 10 and 17 years old in good health and CMV-seropositive. V is TRBV6-1 and J is TRBJ2-7; D may be TRBD2 (6 bases). Written as DNA, the CDR3 is TGTGCCAGCAGTGAAGGGGGGGCCTACGAGCAGTACTTC. Amino acids: CASSEGGAYEQYF.